Listed here are 6 T cell receptor beta chains from one sample, sequenced in a study of blood T cells in healthy people across ages. Using a J-beta primer mix together with a sample-barcoded 5' primer, a second PCR was run for about 6 to 12 cycles. One entry per CDR3 protein results from TCRdb running MiXCR on the 5' RACE reads. The sample consists of hundreds of thousands of distinct CDR3 sequences, roughly 26% of them appearing once. This sample also appeared in a second study, on T cells of mothers and their children.

Material: blood. These receptors came from a boy younger than 18 in good health.

This clonotype was seen only a few times. The J gene is TRBJ1-5, the V gene TRBV6-5; 7 bases line up with TRBD1. J was trimmed by 1 base and V by 4 bases; bases with no gene match: 10. The CDR3 is 17 residues long. CDR1 and CDR2 (germline): MNHEY, SVGAGI. The CDR3 DNA follows: TGTGCCAGCAGTTCACAGGGGCTCCTTTGGAGCAATCAGCCCCAGCATTTT. It translates to CASSSQGLLWSNQPQHF.

The V and J genes are TRBV6-1 and TRBJ1-4; 8 nucleotides match TRBD1. V dropped 7 bases and J dropped 7; count of bases not matched to a gene: 17. CDR3 length equals 17 residues. The germline gives CDR1 MNHNS, CDR2 SASEGT. In DNA, the CDR3 is TGTGCCAGCATCAGGACCCCTTCAGGGGGCGGTGGTGAAAAACTGTTTTTT. Its protein product is CASIRTPSGGGGEKLFF.

The J gene is TRBJ2-1, the V gene TRBV28; maybe TRBD2 (6 bases). Germline values: CDR1 MDHEN, CDR2 SYDVKM. V dropped 6 bases and J dropped 4 bases, with 13 bases sitting between them. CDR3 size: 14 residues. DNA of the CDR3: TGTGCCAGCAGGACTTTCGGGGGATACAATGAGCAGTTCTTC. This translates into CASRTFGGYNEQFF.

This clonotype turned up a few times. The rearrangement links TRBV4-2 to TRBJ1-5; D gene unclear. Looked up from germline, CDR1 is LGHNA and CDR2 is YNFKEQ. V gave up 4 bases and J gave up 4 bases, with 14 bases separating them. The CDR3 length is 15 residues. The CDR3 is CASSPRAEVNQPQHF. CDR3 nucleotide sequence: TGTGCCAGCAGCCCCCGCGCGGAAGTAAATCAGCCCCAGCATTTT.

The chain has TRBV10-3 and TRBJ2-3, with D tentatively TRBD1 (6 bases). The CDR3 sequence is 13 residues long. CDR1 and CDR2 from the germline V gene are ENHRY and SYGVKD. Trimming pared 2 bases from V and 4 bases from J, leaving 7 bases between. The CDR3 reads CAISEGGPDTQYF. CDR3 nucleotide sequence: TGTGCCATCAGTGAGGGGGGCCCAGATACGCAGTATTTT.

This clonotype turned up a few times. The chain links TRBV20-1 to TRBJ2-5, with D uncertain. Judging by the DNA end, TRBJ2-7 fits better; the J call may be wrong. The V gene's germline CDR1 is DFQATT and CDR2 SNEGSKA (reference sequence). This CDR3 has 13 amino acids. The CDR3, as DNA: TGCAGTGCTTATGATGGGCAAGCCTACGAGCAGTACTTC. Translated: CSAYDGQAYEQYF.